This T cell receptor (beta chain) was identified during a study of T cell repertoires in cytomegalovirus infection. Study background: Public TCR beta signatures marked donors with CMV infection and the matching HLA.

V lost 0 bases to trimming and J lost 5 bases, with 28 bases between them. CDR3 length: 20 amino acids. MiXCR, run by TCRdb on the reads, gives a single entry per CDR3 protein. The repertoire holds fewer than 550,000 distinct CDR3 sequences, approximately 31% seen once, with roughly an eighth in the top ten. The clonotype comes from a human donor in good health (CMV status not recorded). Some clones in this sample may be carry-over from other donors' samples. Specimen: PBMCs. The chain links TRBV23-1 to TRBJ1-2; D remains unclear. TRBV23-1 is annotated as an ORF whose role is uncertain. In nucleotides, the CDR3 is TGCGCCAGCAGTCAATCAGAAACTACTCAACAAATTGGACCTACTTATGGCTACACCTTC. Protein sequence: CASSQSETTQQIGPTYGYTF.